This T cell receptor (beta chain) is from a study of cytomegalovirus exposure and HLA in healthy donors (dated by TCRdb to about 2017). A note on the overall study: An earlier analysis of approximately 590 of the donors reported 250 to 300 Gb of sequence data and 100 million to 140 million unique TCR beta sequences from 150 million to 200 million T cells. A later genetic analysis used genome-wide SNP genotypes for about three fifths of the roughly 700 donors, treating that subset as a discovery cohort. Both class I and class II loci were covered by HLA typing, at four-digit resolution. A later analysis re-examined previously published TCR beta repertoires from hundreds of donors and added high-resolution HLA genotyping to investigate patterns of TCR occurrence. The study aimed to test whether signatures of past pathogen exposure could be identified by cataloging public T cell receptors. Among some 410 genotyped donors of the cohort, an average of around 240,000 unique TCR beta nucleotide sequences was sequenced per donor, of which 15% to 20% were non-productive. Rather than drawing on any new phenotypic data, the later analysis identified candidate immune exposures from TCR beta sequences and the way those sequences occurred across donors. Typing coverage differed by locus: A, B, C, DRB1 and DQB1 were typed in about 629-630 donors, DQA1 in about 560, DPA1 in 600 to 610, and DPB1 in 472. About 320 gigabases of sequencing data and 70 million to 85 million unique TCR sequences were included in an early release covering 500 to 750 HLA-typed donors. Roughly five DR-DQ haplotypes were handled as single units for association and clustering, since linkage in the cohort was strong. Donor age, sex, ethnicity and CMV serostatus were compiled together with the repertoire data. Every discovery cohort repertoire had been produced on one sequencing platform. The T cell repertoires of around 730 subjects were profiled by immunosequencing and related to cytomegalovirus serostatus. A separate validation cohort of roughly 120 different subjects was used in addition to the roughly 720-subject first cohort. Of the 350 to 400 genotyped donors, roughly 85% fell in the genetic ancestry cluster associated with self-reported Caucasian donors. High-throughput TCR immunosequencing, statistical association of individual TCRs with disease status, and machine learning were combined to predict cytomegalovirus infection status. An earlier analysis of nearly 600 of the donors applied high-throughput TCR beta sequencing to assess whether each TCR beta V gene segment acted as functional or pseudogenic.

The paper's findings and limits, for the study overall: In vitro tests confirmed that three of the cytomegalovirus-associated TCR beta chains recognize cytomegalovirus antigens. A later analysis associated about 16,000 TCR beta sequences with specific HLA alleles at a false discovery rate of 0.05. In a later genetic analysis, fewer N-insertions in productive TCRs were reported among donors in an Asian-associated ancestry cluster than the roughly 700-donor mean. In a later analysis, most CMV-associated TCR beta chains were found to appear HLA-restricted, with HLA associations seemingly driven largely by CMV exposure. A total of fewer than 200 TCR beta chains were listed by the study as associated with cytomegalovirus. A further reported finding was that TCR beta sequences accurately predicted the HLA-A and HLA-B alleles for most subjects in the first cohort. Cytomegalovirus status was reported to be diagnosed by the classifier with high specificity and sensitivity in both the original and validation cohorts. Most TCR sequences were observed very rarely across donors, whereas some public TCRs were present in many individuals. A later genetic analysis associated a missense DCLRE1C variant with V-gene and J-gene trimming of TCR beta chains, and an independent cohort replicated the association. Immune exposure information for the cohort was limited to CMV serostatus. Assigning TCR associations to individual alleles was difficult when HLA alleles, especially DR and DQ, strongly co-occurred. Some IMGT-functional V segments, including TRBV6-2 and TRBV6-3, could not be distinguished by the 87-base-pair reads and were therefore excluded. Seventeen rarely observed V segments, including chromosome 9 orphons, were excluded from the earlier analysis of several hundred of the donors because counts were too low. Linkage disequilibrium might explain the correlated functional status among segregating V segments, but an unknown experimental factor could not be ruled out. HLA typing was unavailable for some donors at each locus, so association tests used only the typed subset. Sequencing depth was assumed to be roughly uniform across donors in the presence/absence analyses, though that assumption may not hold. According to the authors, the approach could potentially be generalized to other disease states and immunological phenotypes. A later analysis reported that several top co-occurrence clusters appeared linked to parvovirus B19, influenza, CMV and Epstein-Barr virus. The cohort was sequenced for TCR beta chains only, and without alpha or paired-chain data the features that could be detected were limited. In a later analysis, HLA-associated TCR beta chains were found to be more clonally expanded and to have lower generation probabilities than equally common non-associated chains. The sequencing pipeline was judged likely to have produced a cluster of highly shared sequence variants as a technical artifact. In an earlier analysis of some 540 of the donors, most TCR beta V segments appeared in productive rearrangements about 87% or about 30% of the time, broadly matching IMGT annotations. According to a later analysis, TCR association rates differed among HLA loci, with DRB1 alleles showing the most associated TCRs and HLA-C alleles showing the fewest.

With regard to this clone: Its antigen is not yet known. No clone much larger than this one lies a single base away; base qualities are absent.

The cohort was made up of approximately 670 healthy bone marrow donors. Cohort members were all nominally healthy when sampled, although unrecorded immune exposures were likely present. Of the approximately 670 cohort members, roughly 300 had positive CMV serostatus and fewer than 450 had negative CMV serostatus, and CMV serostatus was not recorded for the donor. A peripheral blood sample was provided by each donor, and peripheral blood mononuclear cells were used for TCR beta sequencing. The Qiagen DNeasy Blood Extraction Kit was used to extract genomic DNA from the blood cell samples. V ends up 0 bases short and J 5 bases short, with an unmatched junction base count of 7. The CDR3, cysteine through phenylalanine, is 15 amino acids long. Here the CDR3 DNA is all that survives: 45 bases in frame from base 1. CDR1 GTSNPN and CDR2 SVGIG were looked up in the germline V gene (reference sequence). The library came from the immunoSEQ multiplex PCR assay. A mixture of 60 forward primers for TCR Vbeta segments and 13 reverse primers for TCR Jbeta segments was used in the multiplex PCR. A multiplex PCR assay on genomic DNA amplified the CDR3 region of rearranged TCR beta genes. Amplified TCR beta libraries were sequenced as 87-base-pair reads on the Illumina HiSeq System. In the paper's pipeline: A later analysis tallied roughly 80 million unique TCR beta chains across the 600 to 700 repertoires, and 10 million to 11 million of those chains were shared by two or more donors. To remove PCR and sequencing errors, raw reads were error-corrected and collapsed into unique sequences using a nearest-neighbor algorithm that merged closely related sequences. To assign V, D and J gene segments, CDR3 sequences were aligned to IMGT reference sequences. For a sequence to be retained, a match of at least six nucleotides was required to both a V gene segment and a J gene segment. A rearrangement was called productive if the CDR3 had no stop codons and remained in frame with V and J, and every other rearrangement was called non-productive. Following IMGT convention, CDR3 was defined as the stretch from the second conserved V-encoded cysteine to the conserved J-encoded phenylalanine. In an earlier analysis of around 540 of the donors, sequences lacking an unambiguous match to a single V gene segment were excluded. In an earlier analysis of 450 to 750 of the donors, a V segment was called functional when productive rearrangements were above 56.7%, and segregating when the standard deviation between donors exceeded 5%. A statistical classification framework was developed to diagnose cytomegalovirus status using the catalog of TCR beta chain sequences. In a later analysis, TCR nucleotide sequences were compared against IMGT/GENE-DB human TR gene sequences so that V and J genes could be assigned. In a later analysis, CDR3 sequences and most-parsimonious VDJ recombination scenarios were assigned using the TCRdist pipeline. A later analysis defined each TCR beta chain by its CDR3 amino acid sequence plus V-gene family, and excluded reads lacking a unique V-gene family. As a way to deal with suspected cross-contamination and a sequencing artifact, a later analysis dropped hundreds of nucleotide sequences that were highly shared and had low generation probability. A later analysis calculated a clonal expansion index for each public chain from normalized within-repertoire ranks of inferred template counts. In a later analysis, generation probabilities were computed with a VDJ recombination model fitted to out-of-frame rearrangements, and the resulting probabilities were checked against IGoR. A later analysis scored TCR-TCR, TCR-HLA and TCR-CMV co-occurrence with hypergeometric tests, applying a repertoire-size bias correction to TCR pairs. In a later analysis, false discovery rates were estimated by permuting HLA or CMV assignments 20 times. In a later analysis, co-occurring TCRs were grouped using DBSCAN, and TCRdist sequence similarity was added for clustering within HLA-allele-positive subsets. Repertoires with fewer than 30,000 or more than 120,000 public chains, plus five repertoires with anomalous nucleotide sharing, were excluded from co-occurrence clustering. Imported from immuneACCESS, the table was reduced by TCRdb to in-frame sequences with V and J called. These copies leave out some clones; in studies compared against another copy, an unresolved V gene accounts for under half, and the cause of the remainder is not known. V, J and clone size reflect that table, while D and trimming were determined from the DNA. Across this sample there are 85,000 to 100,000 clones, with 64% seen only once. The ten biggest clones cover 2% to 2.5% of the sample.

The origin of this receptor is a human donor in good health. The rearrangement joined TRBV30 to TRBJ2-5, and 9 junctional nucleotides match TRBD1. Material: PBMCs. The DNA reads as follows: TGTGCCTGGAGTGTACGGGACAGGGTGTTGGAGACCCAGTACTTC. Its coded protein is CAWSVRDRVLETQYF.